A single sample is the source of the 30 T cell receptor beta chains below, sequenced in a study of T cell repertoires in cytomegalovirus infection. These receptors lack a known antigen. TCRdb passed the reads through MiXCR, listing each CDR3 protein once. Of hundreds of thousands of distinct CDR3 sequences in the sample, around 32% were seen once. The sample in question was cultured CD8+ T cells from PBMCs, obtained from culture after CMV antigen stimulation. The receptors stem from a human donor in good health (CMV status not recorded). Some clones in this sample may be carry-over from other donors' samples.

CDR3 nucleotides: TGTGCCAGCACGGGGACAGGGGCCCACGAGCAGTACTTC. Protein sequence: CASTGTGAHEQYF. The V gene is TRBV7-9, the J gene TRBJ2-7; TRBD1 matches at 10 bases. The germline CDR1 and CDR2 sequences are SEHNR and FQNEAQ (reference sequence). The CDR3 runs 13 residues. Germline trimming cut 7 bases from V and 5 bases from J; bases unmatched to any gene: 5.

Concerning this clonotype itself: It may be a read error: a sequence one base away is much more abundant. V and J are TRBV5-1 and TRBJ2-6; 9 positions agree with TRBD2. The CDR3 is 14 residues long. Germline V CDR1 and CDR2: SGHRS, YFSETQ. CDR3 in DNA: TGCGCCAGCAGCTTGGGCGGGGGGGCCAACGTCCTGGCTTTC. Its translation: CASSLGGGANVLAF.

This clonotype was seen only a few times. V is TRBV19 and J is TRBJ1-3; tentative D call: TRBD1 (5 bases). Trimming removed 9 bases from V and 0 bases from J, with 12 bases in between. The CDR3 runs 14 residues. Per germline, CDR1 LNHDA and CDR2 SQIVND (reference sequence). CDR3 DNA: TGTGCCAGCCAAGGCGGGGGCTCTGGAAACACCATATATTTT. Translated, it gives CASQGGGSGNTIYF.

V usage is TRBV20-1 and J usage is TRBJ2-1; D ambiguous. Germline V lookup: CDR1 DFQATT, CDR2 SNEGSKA (reference sequence). The CDR3 has 14 residues. V dropped 1 base and J dropped 7 bases, with 14 bases sitting between them. The CDR3: CSARVVVYENEQFF. The CDR3 DNA reads TGCAGTGCTAGAGTGGTAGTATATGAGAATGAGCAGTTCTTC.

This clonotype was counted between two and nine times. The V gene is TRBV10-3, the J gene TRBJ2-7; TRBD1 matches at 9 bases. The CDR3 spans 16 residues. CDR1 is ENHRY and CDR2 is SYGVKD in the germline V gene. J was trimmed by 4 bases and V by 4 bases; bases with no gene match: 11. CDR3: CAISGTGVDATYEQYF. CDR3 sequence (DNA): TGTGCCATCAGTGGGACAGGGGTCGACGCCACTTACGAGCAGTACTTC.

In the case of this clonotype: A read error may account for a junction end that differs from germline. The chain is built from TRBV5-1 and TRBJ1-1; D ambiguous. This CDR3 spans 13 amino acids. The germline gives CDR1 SGHRS, CDR2 YFSETQ. The CDR3 bases are TGCGCCAGCAGCTTGACCGGGAACGCTGAAGCTTTCTTT. Amino acids: CASSLTGNAEAFF.

This clonotype was counted between two and nine times. In nucleotides, the CDR3 is TGTGCCAGCAGTTCACCGGGACAGGGGAATGAAAAACTGTTTTTT. Translating gives CASSSPGQGNEKLFF. The chain uses TRBV7-9 and TRBJ1-4, with 10 positions matching TRBD1. Germline V gene data show CDR1 as SEHNR and CDR2 as FQNEAQ (reference sequence). CDR3 length: 15 amino acids. Trimming removed 6 bases from V and 5 bases from J; junction bases left unmatched: 6. Full variable domain (remainder filled in from reference TRBV7-9 and TRBJ1-4): DTGVSQNPRHKITKRGQNVTFRCDPISEHNRLYWYRQTLGQGPEFLTYFQNEAQLEKSRLLSDRFSAERPKGSFSTLEIQRTEQGDSAMYLCASSSPGQGNEKLFFGSGTQLSVL.

In its sample, this clonotype was seen a few times. The chain combines TRBV7-8 with TRBJ2-1, with TRBD2 matching over 7 bases. Germline loops: CDR1 SGHVS, CDR2 FQNEAQ. J gave up 10 bases and V 5 bases, and 8 bases lay outside the gene matches. This CDR3 is built from 13 residues. CDR3 bases: TGTGCCAGCAGCAGCACTAGCGATGGAGAGCAGTTCTTC. Amino acids: CASSSTSDGEQFF.

V gene TRBV4-2 combines with J gene TRBJ1-1; unclear D gene. The germline V gene has CDR1 LGHNA and CDR2 YNFKEQ. The CDR3 extends over 15 amino acids. The V gene lost 0 bases and the J gene lost 0 bases, with 8 bases spanning the gap. The CDR3, as DNA: TGTGCCAGCAGCCAAGAGGCAGAGCTGAACACTGAAGCTTTCTTT. The encoded protein is CASSQEAELNTEAFF.

This chain connects TRBV6-6 to TRBJ1-4; D unresolved. This CDR3 has 15 residues. V dropped 6 bases and J dropped 6 bases, with 17 bases sitting between them. The germline V gene has CDR1 MNHNY and CDR2 SVGAGI (reference sequence). CDR3 residues: CASRSRELEDEKLFF. CDR3 DNA sequence: TGTGCCAGCAGATCTCGGGAGCTCGAGGATGAAAAACTGTTTTTT.

The V call is TRBV19, the J call TRBJ1-5, with D possibly being TRBD1 (6 bases). Germline-derived CDR1 and CDR2 are LNHDA and SQIVND (reference sequence). The CDR3 extends over 11 amino acids. Trimming stripped 5 bases from V and 9 bases from J, with 8 bases between. CDR3 nucleotide sequence: TGTGCCAGTAGTGCGACAGGGCCCCAGCATTTT. Encoded protein: CASSATGPQHF. The variable domain in full, with the rest retrieved from reference TRBV19 and TRBJ1-5, is DGGITQSPKYLFRKEGQNVTLSCEQNLNHDAMYWYRQDPGQGLRLIYYSQIVNDFQKGDIAEGYSVSREKKESFPLTVTSAQKNPTAFYLCASSATGPQHFGDGTRLSIL.

This clonotype showed up many times. This chain connects TRBV12-3 or TRBV12-4 to TRBJ2-3; D is possibly TRBD2 (6 bases). V was trimmed by 6 bases and J by 1 base, leaving 29 bases between them. The CDR3 runs 20 residues. The CDR3 coding sequence is TGTGCCAGCAGCACTAGCTCATCCTCCCTGGGGCAGGGCGGCACAGATACGCAGTATTTT. Encoded protein: CASSTSSSSLGQGGTDTQYF.

This clonotype was observed many times. The V and J genes are TRBV7-2 and TRBJ2-7; D is unresolved. The V end lost 3 bases, the J end lost 3 bases, and 3 bases lay between the germline ends. The germline V gene has CDR1 SGHTA and CDR2 FQGNSA. This CDR3 region has 11 residues. The CDR3 is CASSFNYEQYF. The CDR3 DNA is TGTGCCAGCAGCTTTAACTACGAGCAGTACTTC.

This clonotype was counted between two and nine times. The chain employs TRBV29-1 and TRBJ2-6; D not resolved. CDR1 and CDR2 from the germline V gene are SQVTM and ANQGSEA. The CDR3 spans 16 residues. V was cut by 6 bases and J by 0 bases, with 15 bases left in between. Written as DNA, the CDR3 is TGCAGCGTCCGGAGAACGGCGGCCTCTGGGGCCAACGTCCTGACTTTC. This sequence encodes CSVRRTAASGANVLTF.

This chain joins TRBV7-8 and TRBJ2-5, with TRBD2 identical over 9 bases. The CDR3 totals 16 residues. CDR1 and CDR2 from the germline V gene are SGHVS and FQNEAQ. Unmatched junction bases numbered 8, after V lost 2 bases and J lost 4 bases. The DNA of the CDR3 is TGTGCCAGCAGCTTACTTGGCGGGGGGGCCATAGAGACCCAGTACTTC. It encodes CASSLLGGGAIETQYF. Full variable domain (missing parts from reference TRBV7-8 and TRBJ2-5): GAGVSQSPRYKVAKRGQDVALRCDPISGHVSLFWYQQALGQGPEFLTYFQNEAQLDKSGLPSDRFFAERPEGSVSTLKIQRTQQEDSAVYLCASSLLGGGAIETQYFGPGTRLLVL.

This clonotype was counted a few times. The J gene is TRBJ2-5, the V gene TRBV6-5; no clear D. V was shortened by 2 bases and J by 4 bases, with 8 bases between the two germline ends. Germline CDR1 reads MNHEY; CDR2 reads SVGAGI. CDR3 length: 13 amino acids. The CDR3 DNA reads as TGTGCCAGCAGTTACGTGGTCGGAGAGACCCAGTACTTC. This translates into CASSYVVGETQYF.

The rearrangement joins TRBV6-6 to TRBJ2-1, with D maybe TRBD1 (6 bases). The V gene's germline CDR1 is MNHNY and CDR2 SVGAGI (reference sequence). The V and J ends lost 0 bases and 3 bases respectively, with 12 bases between them. This CDR3 contains 16 residues. Here the CDR3 reads CASSYSSGGNYNEQFF. CDR3 DNA: TGTGCCAGCAGTTACTCGAGTGGGGGCAACTACAATGAGCAGTTCTTC.

This clonotype was observed a few times. The chain combines TRBV5-4 with TRBJ2-7, with 7 bases identical to TRBD1. This CDR3 comprises 14 residues. Germline V gives CDR1 SGHNT, CDR2 YYREEE (reference sequence). Trimming removed 4 bases from V and 5 bases from J; junction bases left unmatched: 9. CDR3 nucleotide sequence: TGTGCCAGCAGCCCGGGGCGGACAGGTGACGAGCAGTACTTC. As protein: CASSPGRTGDEQYF.

The table lists this clonotype with many counts. The rearrangement links TRBV7-9 to TRBJ2-7; TRBD1 is a possible D gene (5 bases). Germline V gene data show CDR1 as SEHNR and CDR2 as FQNEAQ (reference sequence). This CDR3 contains 15 residues. The V gene lost 5 bases and the J gene lost 0 bases, with 14 bases spanning the gap. CDR3 loop: CASSTGLDSSYEQYV. The CDR3 nucleotides are TGTGCCAGCAGCACTGGCCTCGACAGCTCCTACGAGCAGTACGTC.

Points on this clonotype: A much larger clone lies a single base off, so this may be a read error. The chain has TRBV7-2 and TRBJ2-3, with 9 bases aligning to TRBD2. The length of the CDR3 is 15 residues. Germline CDR1 is SGHTA and CDR2 is FQGNSA. DNA of the CDR3: TGTGCCAGCAGCCCTAGCGGGGCGATCACAGATACGCACTATTTT. Translated, it gives CASSPSGAITDTHYF.

This clonotype has a handful of counts. The gene calls are TRBV4-1 and TRBJ2-5; TRBD1 matches at 8 bases. J was trimmed by 1 base and V by 3 bases; bases with no gene match: 7. The CDR3 has 16 amino acids. Germline CDR1 MGHRA, CDR2 YSYEKL. Here the CDR3 reads CASSHPGTGPQETQYF. As DNA, the CDR3 is TGCGCCAGCAGCCATCCCGGGACAGGCCCCCAAGAGACCCAGTACTTC.

This rearrangement joins TRBV19 to TRBJ1-2; D uncertain. This CDR3 spans 14 amino acids. The V end lost 6 bases, the J end lost 2 bases, and 13 bases lay between the germline ends. Germline V gene sequence: CDR1 LNHDA, CDR2 SQIVND (reference sequence). The CDR3 region is CASSPGGQNYGYTF. The CDR3 nucleotides read TGTGCCAGTAGCCCGGGTGGGCAGAACTATGGCTACACCTTC.

This clonotype has just a few counts. The chain links TRBV7-9 to TRBJ2-2; TRBD2 agrees at 11 bases. Germline V gene lookup returns CDR1 SEHNR and CDR2 FQNEAQ (reference sequence). V trimming: 7 bases; J trimming: 3 bases; junction bases outside the gene matches: 4. The CDR3 extends over 15 amino acids. DNA for the CDR3: TGTGCCAGCATAGGGACTAGCGGATACACCGGGGAGCTGTTTTTT. Its translation is CASIGTSGYTGELFF.

The V call is TRBV4-3, the J call TRBJ1-1; unclear D gene. CDR1 is LGHNA and CDR2 is YSLEER in the germline V gene. CDR3 length: 14 residues. V lost 4 bases, J lost 4 bases, and 13 bases lay in between. CDR3 sequence: CASSLIGGGTEAFF. CDR3 coding DNA: TGCGCCAGCAGCCTAATTGGCGGAGGCACTGAAGCTTTCTTT.

The J gene is TRBJ1-1, the V gene TRBV27; 10 bases are shared with TRBD1. V lost 4 bases, J lost 6 bases, and 11 bases stayed unmatched. The CDR3 has 16 residues. CDR1 MNHEY and CDR2 SMNVEV come from the germline V gene (reference sequence). The DNA of the CDR3 is TGTGCCAGCAGTTGGACCGGGACAGGGGTGCAAGCTGAAGCTTTCTTT. This codes for CASSWTGTGVQAEAFF.

The CDR3, as DNA: TGCAGTGCTTCGGGACTAGCGGGGCCCTACGAGCAGTACGTC. Translating gives CSASGLAGPYEQYV. V usage is TRBV20-1 and J usage is TRBJ2-7; 13 nucleotides line up with TRBD2. Unmatched junction bases numbered 3, after V lost 5 bases and J lost 2 bases. The CDR3 extends over 14 amino acids. Germline assignment: CDR1 DFQATT and CDR2 SNEGSKA (reference sequence).

The chain is built from TRBV5-6 and TRBJ2-2; D is ambiguous. Germline CDR1 and CDR2: SGHDT and YYEEEE. The CDR3 totals 14 residues. V lost 1 base, J lost 7 bases, and 11 bases lay in between. CDR3 in DNA: TGTGCCAGCAGCTTGATAGGGCATGGCGGGGAGCTGTTTTTT. Translated, it gives CASSLIGHGGELFF. The full variable domain, with the rest looked up from reference TRBV5-6 and TRBJ2-2, is DAGVTQSPTHLIKTRGQQVTLRCSPKSGHDTVSWYQQALGQGPQFIFQYYEEEERQRGNFPDRFSGHQFPNYSSELNVNALLLGDSALYLCASSLIGHGGELFFGEGSRLTVL.

The chain couples TRBV7-9 to TRBJ1-2, with D unresolved. Germline V gene sequence: CDR1 SEHNR, CDR2 FQNEAQ (reference sequence). The ends were cut back, 3 bases at V and 6 bases at J, with 20 bases in the middle. The CDR3 has 16 amino acids. The CDR3: CASSFFPVWGLDGYTF. CDR3 coding DNA: TGTGCCAGCAGCTTTTTCCCCGTTTGGGGATTAGATGGCTACACCTTC.

This clonotype showed up just a few times. The V gene is TRBV15, the J gene TRBJ2-5; unclear D gene. In germline, CDR1 is LNHNV, CDR2 YYDKDF (reference sequence). The CDR3 is 13 residues long. Trimming stripped 1 base from V and 3 bases from J, with 6 bases between. DNA of the CDR3: TGTGCCACCAGCAGAGTTATAGAAGAGACCCAGTACTTC. Translated, it gives CATSRVIEETQYF.

This clonotype was picked up a small number of times. The gene calls are TRBV15 and TRBJ2-1; D may correspond to TRBD1 or TRBD2 (5 bases each). Germline V CDR1 and CDR2: LNHNV, YYDKDF (reference sequence). With 7 bases removed from V and 0 bases from J, the gap between germline ends came to 13 bases. The CDR3 loop spans 15 amino acids. CDR3 sequence: CATTDGTLSYNEQFF. The CDR3 DNA follows: TGTGCCACCACTGACGGGACCCTCTCCTACAATGAGCAGTTCTTC.